This T cell receptor (beta chain) was found in a study of blood T cell repertoires in COVID-19. Looking at the study overall: All recovered Cohort 3 donors got two negative PCRs, got clearance, or saw symptom resolution.

This clone came up a few times. TCRdb's table, derived via immunoSEQ multiplex PCR, lists solely in-frame clones and lacks some. Of 250,000 to 350,000 clones listed, 88% are singletons. The ends were cut back, 9 bases at V and 1 base at J, with 10 bases in the middle. The CDR3 extends over 13 amino acids. Germline-derived CDR1 and CDR2 are LGHDT and YNNKEL (reference sequence). The V call is TRBV3-1 (or the pseudogene TRBV3-2), the J call TRBJ2-1; no clear D gene. The TCR originated in a woman between 55 and 75 years old in a cohort exposed to, infected with or recovered from COVID-19 (not recorded which). The sample was PBMCs or T cells enriched from blood (not recorded which). CDR3 nucleotide sequence: TGTGCCAGGCTTTACGGGTCCTACAATGAGCAGTTCTTC. Encoded protein: CARLYGSYNEQFF.